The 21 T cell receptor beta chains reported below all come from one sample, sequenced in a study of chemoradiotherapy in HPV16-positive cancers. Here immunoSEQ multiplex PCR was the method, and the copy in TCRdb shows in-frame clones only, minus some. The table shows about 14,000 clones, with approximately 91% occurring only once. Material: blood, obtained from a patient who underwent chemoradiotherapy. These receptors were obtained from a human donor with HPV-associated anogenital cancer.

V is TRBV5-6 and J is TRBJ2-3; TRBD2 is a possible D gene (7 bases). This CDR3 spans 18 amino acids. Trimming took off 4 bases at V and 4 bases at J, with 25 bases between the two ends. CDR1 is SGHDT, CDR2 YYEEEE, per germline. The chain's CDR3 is CASSPSDWGPRGADTQYF. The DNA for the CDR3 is TGTGCCAGCAGCCCCTCGGATTGGGGGCCCCGGGGGGCAGATACGCAGTATTTT.

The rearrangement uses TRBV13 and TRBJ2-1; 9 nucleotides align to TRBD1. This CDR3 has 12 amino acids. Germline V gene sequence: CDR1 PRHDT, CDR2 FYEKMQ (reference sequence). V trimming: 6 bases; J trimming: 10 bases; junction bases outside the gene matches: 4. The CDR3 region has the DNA TGTGCCAGCAGACGGACAGGGGAGGAGCAGTTCTTC. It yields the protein CASRRTGEEQFF.

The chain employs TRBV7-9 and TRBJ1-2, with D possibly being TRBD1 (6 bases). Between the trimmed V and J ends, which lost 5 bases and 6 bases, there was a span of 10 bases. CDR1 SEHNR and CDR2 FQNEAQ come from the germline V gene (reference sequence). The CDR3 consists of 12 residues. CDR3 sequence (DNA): TGTGCCAGCAGCCCCACAGGGCATGGCTACACCTTC. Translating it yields CASSPTGHGYTF.

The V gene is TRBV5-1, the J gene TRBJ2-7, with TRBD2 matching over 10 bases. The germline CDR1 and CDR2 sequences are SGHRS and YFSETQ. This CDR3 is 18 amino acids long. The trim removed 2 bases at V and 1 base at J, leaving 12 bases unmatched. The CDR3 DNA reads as TGCGCCAGCAGCTTCGGGGTTCTTACTAGCGGGGTTTCCTACGAGCAGTACTTC. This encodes CASSFGVLTSGVSYEQYF.

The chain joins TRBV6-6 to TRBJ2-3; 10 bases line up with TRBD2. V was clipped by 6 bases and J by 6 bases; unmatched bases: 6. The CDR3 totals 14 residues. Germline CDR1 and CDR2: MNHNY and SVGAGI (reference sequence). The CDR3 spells CASRIAGGGDTQYF. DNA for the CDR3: TGTGCCAGCAGAATAGCGGGGGGCGGGGATACGCAGTATTTT.

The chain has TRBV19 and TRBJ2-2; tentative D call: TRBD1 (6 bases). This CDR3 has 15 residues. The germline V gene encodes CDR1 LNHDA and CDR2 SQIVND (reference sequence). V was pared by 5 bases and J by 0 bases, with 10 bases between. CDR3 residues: CASSPDSPNTGELFF. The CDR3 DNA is TGTGCCAGTAGTCCGGACAGCCCGAACACCGGGGAGCTGTTTTTT. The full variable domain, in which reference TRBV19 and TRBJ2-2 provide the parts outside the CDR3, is DGGITQSPKYLFRKEGQNVTLSCEQNLNHDAMYWYRQDPGQGLRLIYYSQIVNDFQKGDIAEGYSVSREKKESFPLTVTSAQKNPTAFYLCASSPDSPNTGELFFGEGSRLTVL.

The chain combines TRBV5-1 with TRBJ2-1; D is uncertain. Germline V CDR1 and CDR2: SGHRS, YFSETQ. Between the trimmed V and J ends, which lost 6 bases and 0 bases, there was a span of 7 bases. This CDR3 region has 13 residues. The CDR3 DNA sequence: TGCGCCAGCAAACAGAGCTCCTACAATGAGCAGTTCTTC. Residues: CASKQSSYNEQFF.

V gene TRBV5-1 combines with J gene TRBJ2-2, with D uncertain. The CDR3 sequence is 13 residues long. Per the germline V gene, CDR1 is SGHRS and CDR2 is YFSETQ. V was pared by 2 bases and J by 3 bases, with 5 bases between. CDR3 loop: CASSFGDTGELFF. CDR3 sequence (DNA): TGCGCCAGCAGCTTTGGCGACACCGGGGAGCTGTTTTTT. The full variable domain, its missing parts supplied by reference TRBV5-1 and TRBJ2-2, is KAGVTQTPRYLIKTRGQQVTLSCSPISGHRSVSWYQQTPGQGLQFLFEYFSETQRNKGNFPGRFSGRQFSNSRSEMNVSTLELGDSALYLCASSFGDTGELFFGEGSRLTVL.

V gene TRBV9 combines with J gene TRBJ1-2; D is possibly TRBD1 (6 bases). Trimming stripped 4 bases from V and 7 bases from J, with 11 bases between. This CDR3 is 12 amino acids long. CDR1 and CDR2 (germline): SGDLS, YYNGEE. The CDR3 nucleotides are TGTGCCAGCAGCCGGGACACAGCTGGCTACACCTTC. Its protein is CASSRDTAGYTF.

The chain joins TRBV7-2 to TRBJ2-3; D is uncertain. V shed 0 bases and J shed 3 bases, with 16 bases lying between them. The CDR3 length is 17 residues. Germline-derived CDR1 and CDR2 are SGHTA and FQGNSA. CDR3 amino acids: CASSLALPGIWTDTQYF. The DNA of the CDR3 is TGTGCCAGCAGCTTAGCTCTCCCGGGCATATGGACAGATACGCAGTATTTT.

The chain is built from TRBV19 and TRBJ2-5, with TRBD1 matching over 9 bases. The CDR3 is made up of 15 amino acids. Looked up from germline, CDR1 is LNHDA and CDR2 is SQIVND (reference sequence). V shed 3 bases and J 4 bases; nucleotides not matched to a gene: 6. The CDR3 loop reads CASSITGGVGETQYF. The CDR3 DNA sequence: TGTGCCAGTAGTATCACAGGGGGCGTCGGAGAGACCCAGTACTTC.

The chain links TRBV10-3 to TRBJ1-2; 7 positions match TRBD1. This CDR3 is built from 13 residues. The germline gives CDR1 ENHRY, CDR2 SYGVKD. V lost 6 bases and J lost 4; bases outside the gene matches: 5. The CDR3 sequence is CAIRTGVSYGYTF. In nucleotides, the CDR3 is TGTGCCATCAGAACAGGGGTTAGCTATGGCTACACCTTC.

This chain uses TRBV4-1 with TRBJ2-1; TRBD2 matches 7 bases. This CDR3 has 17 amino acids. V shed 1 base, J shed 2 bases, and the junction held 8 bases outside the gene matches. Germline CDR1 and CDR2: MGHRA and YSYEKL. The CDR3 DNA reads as TGCGCCAGCAGCCAAGCTGTTCTCCGGGGGGCCTACAATGAGCAGTTCTTC. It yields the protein CASSQAVLRGAYNEQFF.

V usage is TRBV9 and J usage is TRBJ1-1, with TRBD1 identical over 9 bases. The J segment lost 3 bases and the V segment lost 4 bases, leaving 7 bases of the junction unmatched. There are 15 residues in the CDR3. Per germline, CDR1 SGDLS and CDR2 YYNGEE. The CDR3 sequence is CASSPWTGDDTEAFF. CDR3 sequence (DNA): TGTGCCAGCAGCCCGTGGACAGGGGACGACACTGAAGCTTTCTTT.

CDR3: CASSLGLRQGDEETQYF. CDR3 bases: TGTGCCAGCAGCTTAGGGTTGAGGCAGGGGGACGAGGAGACCCAGTACTTC. This chain links TRBV7-9 with TRBJ2-5, with 7 bases matching TRBD1. The CDR3 contains 17 residues. Looked up from germline, CDR1 is SEHNR and CDR2 is FQNEAQ (reference sequence). Trimming took 1 base from V and 5 from J; bases not matched to a gene: 13.

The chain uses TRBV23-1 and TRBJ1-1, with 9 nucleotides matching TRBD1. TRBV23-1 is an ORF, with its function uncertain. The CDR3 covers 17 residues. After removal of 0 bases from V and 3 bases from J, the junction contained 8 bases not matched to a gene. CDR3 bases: TGCGCCAGCAGTCAATCGGGACAGGGAGGCGGGTACACTGAAGCTTTCTTT. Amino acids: CASSQSGQGGGYTEAFF.

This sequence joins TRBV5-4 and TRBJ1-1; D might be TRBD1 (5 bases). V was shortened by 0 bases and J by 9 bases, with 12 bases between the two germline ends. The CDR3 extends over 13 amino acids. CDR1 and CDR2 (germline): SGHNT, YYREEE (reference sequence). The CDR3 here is CASSLAGIGKAFF. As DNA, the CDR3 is TGTGCCAGCAGCTTGGCAGGGATCGGGAAAGCTTTCTTT.

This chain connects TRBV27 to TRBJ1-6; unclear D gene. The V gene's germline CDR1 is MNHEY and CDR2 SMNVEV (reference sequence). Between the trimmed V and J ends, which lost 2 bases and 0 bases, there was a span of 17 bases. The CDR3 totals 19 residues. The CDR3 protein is CASSLSGPPLSSYNSPLHF. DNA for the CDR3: TGTGCCAGCAGTTTAAGCGGACCTCCACTTAGCTCCTATAATTCACCCCTCCACTTT.

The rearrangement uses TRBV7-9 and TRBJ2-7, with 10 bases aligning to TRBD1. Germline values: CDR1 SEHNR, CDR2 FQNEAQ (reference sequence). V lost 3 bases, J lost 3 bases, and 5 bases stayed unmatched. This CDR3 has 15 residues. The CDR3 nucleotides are TGTGCCAGCAGCTTGGACAGGGGGATAATCTACGAGCAGTACTTC. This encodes CASSLDRGIIYEQYF. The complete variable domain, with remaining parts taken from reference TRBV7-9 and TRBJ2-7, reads DTGVSQNPRHKITKRGQNVTFRCDPISEHNRLYWYRQTLGQGPEFLTYFQNEAQLEKSRLLSDRFSAERPKGSFSTLEIQRTEQGDSAMYLCASSLDRGIIYEQYFGPGTRLTVT.

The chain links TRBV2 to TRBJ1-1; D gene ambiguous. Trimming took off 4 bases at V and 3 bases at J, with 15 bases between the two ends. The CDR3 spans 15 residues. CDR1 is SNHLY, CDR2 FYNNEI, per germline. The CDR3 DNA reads TGTGCCAGCAGTGCCAAGCTCTATCTTTACACTGAAGCTTTCTTT. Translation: CASSAKLYLYTEAFF.

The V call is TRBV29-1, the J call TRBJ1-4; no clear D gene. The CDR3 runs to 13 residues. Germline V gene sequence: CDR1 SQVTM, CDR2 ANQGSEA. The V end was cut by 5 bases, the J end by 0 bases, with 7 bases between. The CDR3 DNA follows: TGCAGCGTTTTGCAAGCAACTAATGAAAAACTGTTTTTT. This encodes CSVLQATNEKLFF.